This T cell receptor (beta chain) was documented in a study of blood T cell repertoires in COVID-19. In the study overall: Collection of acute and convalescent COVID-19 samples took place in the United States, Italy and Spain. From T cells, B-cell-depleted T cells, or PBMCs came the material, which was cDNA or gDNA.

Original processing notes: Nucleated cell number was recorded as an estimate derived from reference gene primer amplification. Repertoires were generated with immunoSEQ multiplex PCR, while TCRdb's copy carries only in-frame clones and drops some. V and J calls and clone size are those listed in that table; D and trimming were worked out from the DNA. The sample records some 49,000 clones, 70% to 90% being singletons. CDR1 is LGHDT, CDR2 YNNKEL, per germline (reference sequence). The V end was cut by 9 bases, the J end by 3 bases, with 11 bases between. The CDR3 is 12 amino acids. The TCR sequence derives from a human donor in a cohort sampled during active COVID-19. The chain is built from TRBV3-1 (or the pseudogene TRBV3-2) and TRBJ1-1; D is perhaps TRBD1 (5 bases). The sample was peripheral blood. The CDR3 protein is CASNGADTEAFF. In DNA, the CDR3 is TGTGCCAGTAATGGGGCAGACACTGAAGCTTTCTTT.